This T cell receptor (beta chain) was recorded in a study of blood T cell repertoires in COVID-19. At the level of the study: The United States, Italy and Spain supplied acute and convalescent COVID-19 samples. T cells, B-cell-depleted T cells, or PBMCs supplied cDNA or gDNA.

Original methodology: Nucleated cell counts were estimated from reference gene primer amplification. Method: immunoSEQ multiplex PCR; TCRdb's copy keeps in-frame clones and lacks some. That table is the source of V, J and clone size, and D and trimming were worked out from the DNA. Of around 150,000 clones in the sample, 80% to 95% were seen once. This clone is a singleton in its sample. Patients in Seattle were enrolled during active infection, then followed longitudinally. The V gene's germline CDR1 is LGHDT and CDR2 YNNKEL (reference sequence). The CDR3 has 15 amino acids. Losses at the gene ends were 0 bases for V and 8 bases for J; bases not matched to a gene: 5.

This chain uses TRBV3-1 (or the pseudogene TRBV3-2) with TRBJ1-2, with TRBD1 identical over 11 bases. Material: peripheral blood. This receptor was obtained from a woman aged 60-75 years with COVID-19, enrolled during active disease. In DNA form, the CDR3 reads TGTGCCAGCAGCCAAGATGCGGACAGGGGGCACGGCTACACCTTC. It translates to CASSQDADRGHGYTF.